Presented here are 15 T cell receptor beta chains from one specimen sequenced in a study of blood T cell repertoires in COVID-19. TCRdb keeps only in-frame clones here, not all; method: immunoSEQ multiplex PCR. The sample has around 30,000 clones; around 86% are singletons. Input material: peripheral blood. Every receptor here comes from a man aged 60-69 years with active COVID-19.

The chain employs TRBV5-1 and TRBJ1-2, with 11 bases identical to TRBD1. CDR3 length equals 17 residues. J lost 2 bases, V lost 4 bases, and 10 bases had no gene match. The germline V gene has CDR1 SGHRS and CDR2 YFSETQ. CDR3 protein: CASSPTRDRGINYGYTF. In DNA form, the CDR3 reads TGCGCCAGCAGCCCTACCCGGGACAGGGGGATCAACTATGGCTACACCTTC.

V is TRBV15 and J is TRBJ2-7; 9 bases align to TRBD1. Trimming at V came to 2 bases and at J to 8 bases, leaving 4 bases not matched to a gene. Germline lookup yields CDR1 LNHNV and CDR2 YYDKDF (reference sequence). The CDR3 is 13 amino acids. The CDR3 sequence is CATSRQTGGQQYF. The CDR3 nucleotides are TGTGCCACCAGCAGACAAACAGGGGGCCAGCAGTACTTC.

V is TRBV6-5 and J is TRBJ2-1; D call uncertain. Germline V gene lookup returns CDR1 MNHEY and CDR2 SVGAGI. Trimming removed 3 bases from V and 1 base from J, with 7 bases in between. The CDR3 contains 14 residues. The CDR3: CASSYASSYNEQFF. DNA of the CDR3: TGTGCCAGCAGTTATGCTAGTTCCTACAATGAGCAGTTCTTC.

This chain uses TRBV7-9 with TRBJ2-7; maybe TRBD1 (6 bases). Germline V gene lookup returns CDR1 SEHNR and CDR2 FQNEAQ (reference sequence). V was trimmed by 1 base and J by 3 bases, leaving 10 bases between them. The CDR3 is made up of 14 amino acids. This CDR3 is CASSLETGFYEQYF. The DNA of the CDR3 is TGTGCCAGCAGCTTAGAAACAGGGTTCTACGAGCAGTACTTC. The full variable domain, rest sourced from reference TRBV7-9 and TRBJ2-7, is DTGVSQNPRHKITKRGQNVTFRCDPISEHNRLYWYRQTLGQGPEFLTYFQNEAQLEKSRLLSDRFSAERPKGSFSTLEIQRTEQGDSAMYLCASSLETGFYEQYFGPGTRLTVT.

The rearrangement joins TRBV28 to TRBJ2-7; 7 bases are a match to TRBD2. Germline values: CDR1 MDHEN, CDR2 SYDVKM. After removal of 5 bases from V and 2 bases from J, the junction contained 6 bases not matched to a gene. CDR3 length: 14 residues. As DNA, the CDR3 is TGTGCCAGCAGTCCGACTAGCCGACCCTACGAGCAGTACTTC. This translates into CASSPTSRPYEQYF.

This rearrangement joins TRBV29-1 to TRBJ2-2; the D gene is possibly TRBD1 (6 bases). Germline values: CDR1 SQVTM, CDR2 ANQGSEA. The CDR3 contains 13 residues. The V end lost 6 bases, the J end lost 2 bases, and 10 bases lay between the germline ends. The CDR3 is CSVGTLNTGELFF. The DNA of the CDR3 is TGCAGCGTCGGGACACTAAACACCGGGGAGCTGTTTTTT.

This clone has just one count. The genes are TRBV7-2 and TRBJ2-7; D may be TRBD2 (6 bases). The V and J ends lost 5 bases and 2 bases respectively, with 7 bases between them. Germline-derived CDR1 and CDR2 are SGHTA and FQGNSA. CDR3 length: 12 amino acids. CDR3 residues: CASSAGPYEQYF. DNA for the CDR3: TGTGCCAGCAGCGCGGGACCCTACGAGCAGTACTTC.

The chain uses TRBV15 and TRBJ1-5, with D hard to call. Germline V gene data show CDR1 as LNHNV and CDR2 as YYDKDF (reference sequence). The CDR3 loop spans 13 amino acids. The V and J ends lost 0 bases and 5 bases respectively, with 5 bases between them. For the CDR3, the DNA is TGTGCCACCAGCAGAGATCCTTATCAGCCCCAGCATTTT. Its translation is CATSRDPYQPQHF.

This chain links TRBV6-4 with TRBJ1-3; 10 nucleotides agree with TRBD1. The CDR3 runs 17 residues. Germline V gene lookup returns CDR1 MRHNA and CDR2 SNTAGT. V lost 1 base, J lost 2 bases, and 5 bases stayed unmatched. CDR3 sequence reads: CASSDFDRGQAGNTIYF. CDR3 coding DNA: TGTGCCAGCAGTGACTTCGACAGGGGGCAGGCTGGAAACACCATATATTTT.

This sequence joins TRBV30 and TRBJ1-1, with 7 bases fitting TRBD1. V was clipped by 5 bases and J by 0 bases; unmatched bases: 3. Germline assignment: CDR1 GTSNPN and CDR2 SVGIG (reference sequence). The CDR3 is 13 residues long. Here the CDR3 reads CAWEGQMNTEAFF. The CDR3 bases are TGTGCCTGGGAGGGACAGATGAACACTGAAGCTTTCTTT.

V usage is TRBV14 and J usage is TRBJ2-5; TRBD1 agrees at 9 bases. Per germline, CDR1 SGHDN and CDR2 FVKESK. The CDR3 has 16 amino acids. With V trimmed by 3 bases and J by 5 bases, 10 bases remained unmatched. The CDR3 spells CASSQLRDRDFETQYF. DNA of the CDR3: TGTGCCAGCAGCCAGCTCCGGGACAGGGATTTCGAGACCCAGTACTTC. Full variable domain (outside the CDR3, taken from reference TRBV14 and TRBJ2-5): EAGVTQFPSHSVIEKGQTVTLRCDPISGHDNLYWYRRVMGKEIKFLLHFVKESKQDESGMPNNRFLAERTGGTYSTLKVQPAELEDSGVYFCASSQLRDRDFETQYFGPGTRLLVL.

The chain's CDR3 is CASSLGYGQQNVETQYF. CDR3 nucleotide sequence: TGTGCCAGCAGCTTGGGGTACGGACAGCAAAATGTGGAGACCCAGTACTTC. The chain is built from TRBV5-8 and TRBJ2-5, with D tentatively TRBD1 (6 bases). CDR3 length: 17 residues. The germline gives CDR1 SGHTS, CDR2 YDEGEE. Trimming took 0 bases from V and 5 from J, leaving 20 bases between them. Filled out from reference TRBV5-8 and TRBJ2-5, the complete variable domain reads EAGVTQSPTHLIKTRGQQATLRCSPISGHTSVYWYQQALGLGLQFLLWYDEGEERNRGNFPPRFSGRQFPNYSSELNVNALELEDSALYLCASSLGYGQQNVETQYFGPGTRLLVL.

The genes are TRBV6-6 and TRBJ2-7, with D maybe TRBD2 (5 bases). V was shortened by 0 bases and J by 2 bases, with 11 bases between the two germline ends. Per the germline V gene, CDR1 is MNHNY and CDR2 is SVGAGI (reference sequence). The CDR3 is 15 residues long. CDR3 in DNA: TGTGCCAGCAGTTACTCAATCGGGGTCACCTACGAGCAGTACTTC. It translates to CASSYSIGVTYEQYF.

The chain joins TRBV18 to TRBJ1-4; 11 bases are a match to TRBD1. The junction had 5 bases not matched to a gene; V was cut back by 5 bases and J by 6 bases. Germline lookup yields CDR1 KGHSH and CDR2 LQKENI. The CDR3 totals 15 residues. The CDR3 loop reads CASSFGQGADEKLFF. The CDR3 DNA is TGTGCCAGCTCATTCGGACAGGGGGCGGATGAAAAACTGTTTTTT.

The chain is built from TRBV7-2 and TRBJ1-4; tentatively, D is TRBD1 (5 bases). The germline V gene has CDR1 SGHTA and CDR2 FQGNSA. The CDR3 totals 12 residues. Trimming left V 4 bases short and J 10 bases short, with 10 bases between. This CDR3 is CASSSGDGKLFF. The CDR3, as DNA: TGTGCCAGCAGCTCGGGGGACGGAAAACTGTTTTTT.